This T cell receptor beta chain was profiled in a study of cytomegalovirus exposure and HLA in healthy donors (dated by TCRdb to between 2016 and 2019). With regard to the full study: A later analysis indicated that the 120 validation repertoires were generated on the platform also employed for the 666 repertoires of the first cohort. The study was designed to test whether signatures of past pathogen exposure could be identified by cataloging public T cell receptors. Along with the approximately 700-subject first cohort, a separate validation cohort of over a hundred different subjects was used. To predict cytomegalovirus infection status, the study combined high-throughput TCR immunosequencing, statistical association of individual TCRs with disease status, and machine learning.

The donors belonged to the validation cohort of roughly 120 subjects, which was separate from the approximately 700-subject first cohort. The CDR3 holds 16 amino acids from the cysteine to the phenylalanine. Only the CDR3 region is kept as DNA, spanning 48 bases read in frame from base 1. V gives up 0 bases and J gives up 4 bases, and the segment between their germline ends measures 13 bases. CDR1 and CDR2 are drawn from the germline V gene: KGHSH, LQKENI. The paper's findings and limits, for the study overall: In the study, some 160 TCR beta chains were listed as associated with cytomegalovirus. It was suggested by the authors that the approach could potentially be generalized to other disease states and immunological phenotypes. All 120 or so repertoires were used to score co-occurrence in the validation cohort in a later analysis, because that analysis had no HLA typing for the cohort. Of the cluster scores, 85% to 95% were above 0 in a later analysis, which found that TCRs clustered in the first cohort also tended to co-occur in the 120 validation repertoires. In vitro tests confirmed that a few of the cytomegalovirus-associated TCR beta chains recognize cytomegalovirus antigens. In both the original and validation cohorts, the classifier was reported to diagnose cytomegalovirus status with high specificity and sensitivity. Most TCR sequences were seen in very few donors, while some public TCRs were found in many individuals.

Details on this clone: Its antigen target is currently unknown. No qualities accompany the bases; no much larger clone lies one base away.

The method behind the library was the immunoSEQ multiplex PCR assay. From the authors' description of their analysis: To diagnose cytomegalovirus status from the catalog of TCR beta chain sequences, a statistical classification framework was built. TCRdb's version of the immuneACCESS table is confined to in-frame rearrangements and falls short of the full clone set. An unresolved V gene accounts for under half of the shortfall where checked; the remainder is of unknown origin. The V and J calls and the clone size are those of that table, but D and trimming were determined from the DNA. The sample table holds approximately 120,000 clones, of which roughly nine tenths were seen once. The ten most abundant clones make up 1% to 1.4% of the sample.

The rearranged chain carries TRBV18 and TRBJ1-3; the D gene cannot be named for sure. This receptor was obtained from a young woman in good health and CMV-seronegative. Material for sequencing was PBMCs. CDR3 protein: CASSPPGRGGGNTIYF. The sequence in DNA is TGTGCCAGCTCACCACCAGGCCGAGGTGGAGGAAACACCATATATTTT.